This TCR beta chain was profiled in a study of early T cells in non-severe SARS-CoV-2 infection. In the study overall: From unsorted whole blood, bulk RNA was sequenced, and the chains remained unpaired.

The CDR3 is made up of 14 amino acids. Germline V gene sequence: CDR1 SGDLS, CDR2 YYNGEE. Trimming stripped 0 bases from V and 6 bases from J, with 9 bases between. Each single cDNA molecule received a unique molecular identifier. TCRdb ran MiXCR on the 5' RACE reads and lists one entry per CDR3 protein. The sample yields tens of thousands of distinct CDR3 sequences, about 15% seen once. The sequencing used whole blood, collected at baseline. The sequence was collected from an adult who was a healthcare worker with PCR-confirmed SARS-CoV-2 infection or an uninfected control (not recorded which). This rearrangement joins TRBV9 to TRBJ2-2, with no clear D. The CDR3 DNA reads as TGTGCCAGCAGCGTAGCACATACACCCGGGGAGCTGTTTTTT. This codes for CASSVAHTPGELFF.